Given below is one T cell receptor beta chain in context. Its target is unknown. Using its own MiXCR run on the 5' RACE reads, TCRdb lists one record per CDR3 protein. The sample yields under 300,000 distinct CDR3 sequences, over 9.5% seen once. The data are from a study of identical twins. General study findings and limits: Abundant beta clonotypes from cord blood bore fewer insertions; memory repertoires lacked this pattern.

The CDR3 runs 12 residues. Germline V gene sequence: CDR1 GTSNPN, CDR2 SVGIG (reference sequence). V gave up 7 bases and J gave up 5 bases, with 12 bases separating them. These data also formed part of another study, on yellow fever vaccine responses in identical twins.

The sequence was collected from a woman aged 18-29 years in good health. The chain couples TRBV30 to TRBJ1-5, with a possible D match to TRBD1 (5 bases). The sample was memory (CD45RO+) T cells sorted from blood. The CDR3 nucleotides read TGTGCCTCCGCGGCGGGGGATCAGCCCCAGCATTTT. Its protein product is CASAAGDQPQHF.